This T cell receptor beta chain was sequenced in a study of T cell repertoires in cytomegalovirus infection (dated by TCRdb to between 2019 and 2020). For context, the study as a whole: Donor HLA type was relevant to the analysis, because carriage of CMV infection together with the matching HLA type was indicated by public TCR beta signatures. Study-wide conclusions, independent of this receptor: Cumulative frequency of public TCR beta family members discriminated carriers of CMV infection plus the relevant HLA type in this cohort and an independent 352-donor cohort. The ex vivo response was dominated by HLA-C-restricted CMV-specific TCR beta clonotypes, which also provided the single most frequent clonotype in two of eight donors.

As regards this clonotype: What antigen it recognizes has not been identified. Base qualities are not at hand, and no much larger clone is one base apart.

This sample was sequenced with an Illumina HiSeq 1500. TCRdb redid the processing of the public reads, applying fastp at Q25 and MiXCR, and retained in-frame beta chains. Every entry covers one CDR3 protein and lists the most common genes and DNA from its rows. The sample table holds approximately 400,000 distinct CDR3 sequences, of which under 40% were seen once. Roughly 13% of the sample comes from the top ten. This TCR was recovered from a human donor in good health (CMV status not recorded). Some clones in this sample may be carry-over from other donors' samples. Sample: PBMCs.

This receptor carries the CDR3 CATSSIPGQGIGTQYF. The bases are TGTGCCACCAGCAGCATACCGGGACAGGGAATAGGCACGCAGTATTTT. This chain joins TRBV15 to TRBJ2-3, with 9 middle bases fitting TRBD1. The germline V gene (reference sequence) supplies CDR1 LNHNV and CDR2 YYDKDF. The CDR3, from cysteine to phenylalanine, totals 16 residues. The CDR3 DNA has 48 bases and is translated from base 1. The V end gives up 3 bases and the J end 9 bases, leaving 13 bases in the junction not matched to a gene.